The 5 T cell receptor beta chains presented below share a single source sample, sequenced in a study of cytomegalovirus exposure and HLA in healthy donors. PCR primers comprised 60 Vbeta and 13 Jbeta primers. The assay was immunoSEQ multiplex PCR, and TCRdb's table has in-frame clones only and misses some. The repertoire holds about 98,000 clones, with 65% to 80% as singletons. Sample: PBMCs. Receptor source: a man aged 60-69 years in good health and CMV-seropositive.

This clone was counted a single time. V gene TRBV7-3 combines with J gene TRBJ2-5; D is uncertain. Germline loops: CDR1 SGHTA, CDR2 FQGTGA. V lost 4 bases and J 5 bases, leaving 11 bases between the germline ends. The CDR3 runs to 13 residues. The CDR3 spells CASSSRVSETQYF. The CDR3 DNA sequence: TGTGCCAGCAGCTCTAGAGTTTCGGAGACCCAGTACTTC. Full variable domain (outside the CDR3, taken from reference TRBV7-3 and TRBJ2-5): GAGVSQTPSNKVTEKGKYVELRCDPISGHTALYWYRQSLGQGPEFLIYFQGTGAADDSGLPNDRFFAVRPEGSVSTLKIQRTERGDSAVYLCASSSRVSETQYFGPGTRLLVL.

V and J are TRBV5-1 and TRBJ2-5; D is unresolved. The CDR3 is 14 residues long. Germline V gene sequence: CDR1 SGHRS, CDR2 YFSETQ. V was shortened by 0 bases and J by 2 bases, with 8 bases between the two germline ends. CDR3 nucleotide sequence: TGCGCCAGCAGCTTGGTGGCCAAACAAGAGACCCAGTACTTC. The encoded protein is CASSLVAKQETQYF.

The table lists this clone with a count of one. The J gene is TRBJ2-7, the V gene TRBV30; TRBD2 might be the D (5 bases). Deletions cut 0 bases from V and 3 bases from J, with 18 bases between. This CDR3 is 16 amino acids long. The V gene's germline CDR1 is GTSNPN and CDR2 SVGIG (reference sequence). CDR3 DNA: TGTGCCTGGAGTGTACGGGGTCTAGCCCGGGACTACGAGCAGTACTTC. Protein sequence: CAWSVRGLARDYEQYF.

The chain joins TRBV19 to TRBJ1-2; no definite D call. Per germline, CDR1 LNHDA and CDR2 SQIVND (reference sequence). V was clipped by 7 bases and J by 2 bases, with 5 bases between them. The CDR3 is 11 residues long. The CDR3 coding sequence is TGTGCCAGTACCAGGAACTATGGCTACACCTTC. Its translation: CASTRNYGYTF. Using reference TRBV19 and TRBJ1-2 for the parts outside the CDR3, the full variable domain is DGGITQSPKYLFRKEGQNVTLSCEQNLNHDAMYWYRQDPGQGLRLIYYSQIVNDFQKGDIAEGYSVSREKKESFPLTVTSAQKNPTAFYLCASTRNYGYTFGSGTRLTVV.

As DNA, the CDR3 is TGTGCCAGCAGCGAGGGGACAGGGGGGAACACTGAAGCTTTCTTT. Amino acid sequence: CASSEGTGGNTEAFF. This chain uses TRBV13 with TRBJ1-1, with 11 bases matching TRBD1. Germline assignment: CDR1 PRHDT and CDR2 FYEKMQ (reference sequence). The CDR3 sequence is 15 residues long. J was trimmed by 1 base and V by 5 bases; bases with no gene match: 3.